The 24 T cell receptor beta chains given below trace back to one sample, sequenced in a study of blood T cells in healthy people across ages. A J-beta primer mix and a sample-barcoded 5' primer were used in a second PCR of roughly 7 to 12 cycles. TCRdb independently ran MiXCR on the 5' RACE reads; one entry per CDR3 protein. The data show about 640,000 distinct CDR3 sequences, around 31% seen once. Input material: blood. All receptors come from a woman older than 75 in good health.

This clonotype was seen more than once but under ten times. The V gene is TRBV20-1, the J gene TRBJ2-2; perhaps TRBD2 as D (7 bases). Germline loops: CDR1 DFQATT, CDR2 SNEGSKA (reference sequence). Trimming cost V 0 bases and J 4 bases, with 15 bases left between them. The CDR3 consists of 16 residues. The DNA for the CDR3 is TGCAGTGCTAGAGATGAGGGGGGGGGCGGCACCGGGGAGCTGTTTTTT. This encodes CSARDEGGGGTGELFF.

This clonotype was counted many times. The chain recombines TRBV20-1 with TRBJ2-1; D remains unclear. With 7 bases removed from V and 4 bases from J, the gap between germline ends came to 8 bases. The CDR3 has 11 amino acids. In germline, CDR1 is DFQATT, CDR2 SNEGSKA (reference sequence). The CDR3 spells CSVQTYNEQFF. Written as DNA, the CDR3 is TGCAGTGTACAGACTTACAATGAGCAGTTCTTC.

This clonotype showed up many times. The chain has TRBV3-1 and TRBJ1-6, with a possible D match to TRBD1 (5 bases). V was trimmed by 0 bases and J by 5 bases, leaving 11 bases between them. Germline CDR1 is LGHDT and CDR2 is YNNKEL (reference sequence). CDR3 size: 16 residues. This CDR3 is CASSQDGGHDNSPLHF. In DNA form, the CDR3 reads TGTGCCAGCAGCCAAGATGGGGGTCACGATAATTCACCCCTCCACTTT.

This clonotype was picked up many times. CDR3 residues: CSATLTSGSPTGQYF. CDR3 bases: TGCAGTGCTACCTTGACTAGCGGGAGTCCTACGGGGCAGTACTTC. The V gene is TRBV20-1, the J gene TRBJ2-7; the match to TRBD2 covers 12 bases. In germline, CDR1 is DFQATT, CDR2 SNEGSKA (reference sequence). Germline trimming cut 4 bases from V and 9 bases from J; bases unmatched to any gene: 13. This CDR3 is built from 15 residues.

This clonotype was counted only a few times. This chain joins TRBV10-3 and TRBJ1-2; 7 bases match TRBD1. V lost 2 bases to trimming and J lost 8 bases; unmatched junction nucleotides: 11. This CDR3 spans 15 amino acids. The germline V gene encodes CDR1 ENHRY and CDR2 SYGVKD. As DNA, the CDR3 is TGTGCCATCAGTGAGGGCACAGGGGTTTTAGCCGGCTACACCTTC. Amino acid sequence: CAISEGTGVLAGYTF.

This clonotype occurred many times. One base away lies a much larger clone, so this may be a sequencing read error. This sequence joins TRBV20-1 and TRBJ2-7; 9 bases agree with TRBD1. Germline-derived CDR1 and CDR2 are DFQATT and SNEGSKA (reference sequence). J lost 3 bases, V lost 5 bases, and 11 bases had no gene match. The length of the CDR3 is 15 residues. The CDR3 reads CSALPPGTGCYEQYF. The CDR3 nucleotides are TGCAGTGCTTTACCCCCCGGGACAGGGTGCTACGAGCAGTACTTC.

The chain links TRBV20-1 to TRBJ2-3, with TRBD2 matching 9 bases. Germline-derived CDR1 and CDR2 are DFQATT and SNEGSKA (reference sequence). This CDR3 region has 17 residues. J lost 1 base, V lost 5 bases, and 13 bases had no gene match. The CDR3 DNA is TGCAGTGCTCAACTAAACAGGGGCGGGGGGGGCACAGATACGCAGTATTTT. It encodes CSAQLNRGGGGTDTQYF.

Regarding this clonotype: At one of its ends the junction is not consistent with the germline gene, which may arise from a read error. In DNA, the CDR3 is TGTGCCAGCAGTTTAAGGGGTCTCTCCTACAATGAGCGGTTCTTC. Its translation: CASSLRGLSYNERFF. The chain carries TRBV12-3 or TRBV12-4 and TRBJ2-1, with a tentative D call TRBD1 (5 bases). CDR3 length: 15 amino acids.

Ten or more counts support this clonotype. This chain joins TRBV27 and TRBJ2-7; no firm D call. This CDR3 spans 13 amino acids. Germline values: CDR1 MNHEY, CDR2 SMNVEV (reference sequence). V lost 0 bases to trimming and J lost 3 bases, with 6 bases between them. The CDR3 sequence is CASSLSAGYEQYF. CDR3 in DNA: TGTGCCAGCAGTTTATCGGCAGGCTACGAGCAGTACTTC.

This clonotype appeared a few times. Being one base from a much bigger clone, this may be a read error. V usage is TRBV5-1 and J usage is TRBJ2-5, with 8 bases matching TRBD2. This CDR3 region has 14 residues. Germline V lookup: CDR1 SGHRS, CDR2 YFSETQ. V lost 0 bases, J lost 11 bases, and 9 bases stayed unmatched. The CDR3 nucleotides read TGCGCCAGCAGCTTGGCGGGGGGGCAGCCTGAGCAGTACTTC. As protein: CASSLAGGQPEQYF.

This clonotype was observed at least ten times. The chain joins TRBV4-3 to TRBJ2-6; TRBD1 matches 8 bases. The CDR3 sequence is 18 residues long. Germline-derived CDR1 and CDR2 are LGHNA and YSLEER. V lost 3 bases to trimming and J lost 3 bases; unmatched junction nucleotides: 10. CDR3 bases: TGCGCCAGCAGCCAGGAGACAGGGGAATTTTATGGGGCCAACGTCCTGACTTTC. It translates to CASSQETGEFYGANVLTF.

This clonotype was counted at least ten times. V usage is TRBV28 and J usage is TRBJ2-7; 9 bases are a match to TRBD1. This CDR3 has 14 amino acids. V lost 5 bases to trimming and J lost 4 bases; unmatched junction nucleotides: 6. CDR1 is MDHEN and CDR2 is SYDVKM in the germline V gene. DNA for the CDR3: TGTGCCAGCAGTCTACAGGGGGCAGCGTACGAGCAGTACTTC. Its translation is CASSLQGAAYEQYF.

The J gene is TRBJ1-1, the V gene TRBV7-9, with D possibly matching TRBD1 (6 bases). V was cut by 7 bases and J by 5 bases, with 20 bases left in between. The CDR3 totals 15 residues. Per germline, CDR1 SEHNR and CDR2 FQNEAQ (reference sequence). CDR3 sequence: CASTLVSGEWTEAFF. In nucleotides, the CDR3 is TGTGCCAGCACTCTAGTGTCAGGGGAGTGGACTGAAGCTTTCTTT.

This clonotype was seen more than once but under ten times. This rearrangement joins TRBV21-1 to TRBJ2-1; the table gives TRBD1 as D, unverified against the DNA. TRBV21-1 is given as a pseudogene. This CDR3 contains 18 residues. The CDR3 sequence: CASSIHPNRDRESNEQFF. The CDR3 nucleotides are TGTGCCAGCAGCATTCACCCGAACCGGGACAGGGAATCCAATGAGCAGTTCTTC.

This clonotype was found once. This CDR3 is missing its conserved last phenylalanine or tryptophan, likely due to a read error. V and J are TRBV12-3 or TRBV12-4 and TRBJ1-2; possible D gene TRBD1, 6 bases. V was cut by 6 bases and J by 5 bases, with 16 bases left in between. The CDR3 runs to 14 residues. The CDR3: CASSKRGAGYGYTL. The CDR3 nucleotides are TGTGCCAGCAGCAAGCGGGGGGCAGGTTATGGCTACACCCTC.

This clonotype has ten or more counts. The DNA for the CDR3 is TGTGCCACCAGTACAGGGGGCCTGACCGAGACCCAGTACTTC. Its protein product is CATSTGGLTETQYF. The chain recombines TRBV15 with TRBJ2-5, with TRBD1 identical over 9 bases. CDR1 and CDR2 (germline): LNHNV, YYDKDF (reference sequence). The CDR3 consists of 14 residues. After removal of 6 bases from V and 5 bases from J, the junction contained 7 bases not matched to a gene. Looking up the rest from reference TRBV15 and TRBJ2-5 gives the full variable domain: DAMVIQNPRYQVTQFGKPVTLSCSQTLNHNVMYWYQQKSSQAPKLLFHYYDKDFNNEADTPDNFQSRRPNTSFCFLDIRSPGLGDTAMYLCATSTGGLTETQYFGPGTRLLVL.

The chain combines TRBV9 with TRBJ2-5, with 8 bases fitting TRBD2. Per germline, CDR1 SGDLS and CDR2 YYNGEE. The length of the CDR3 is 15 residues. V lost 3 bases, J lost 1 base, and 5 bases stayed unmatched. This chain's CDR3 is CASSESGGRQETQYF. CDR3 coding DNA: TGTGCCAGCAGCGAGAGCGGGGGCCGCCAAGAGACCCAGTACTTC.

Comment on this clonotype: Its ends do not fully match the called genes, so a read error is possible. The genes are TRBV7-9 and TRBJ2-3; TRBD1 matches at 8 bases. CDR1 is SEHNR and CDR2 is FQNEAQ in the germline V gene (reference sequence). This CDR3 is 15 amino acids long. The CDR3: CARSRGQGSTDTQYF. CDR3 DNA sequence: TGTGCCCGCAGCCGAGGACAGGGCAGCACAGATACGCAGTATTTT.

The chain carries TRBV10-3 and TRBJ2-3, with 10 bases identical to TRBD2. The CDR3 sequence is 13 residues long. Germline V CDR1 and CDR2: ENHRY, SYGVKD. The V gene end was trimmed by 11 bases and the J gene end by 5 bases; junction bases not matched to a gene: 7. The CDR3 DNA reads as TGTGCCGCAGCGGGGGGGCCGGGAGATACGCAGTATTTT. It translates to CAAAGGPGDTQYF.

This rearrangement joins TRBV30 to TRBJ1-6, with 7 bases lining up with TRBD1. V was pared by 5 bases and J by 9 bases, with 16 bases of the junction left unmatched. Germline CDR1 reads GTSNPN; CDR2 reads SVGIG (reference sequence). This CDR3 is built from 16 residues. The CDR3 reads CAWAPGTAINGSPLHF. The DNA for the CDR3 is TGTGCCTGGGCACCCGGGACAGCGATCAATGGTTCACCCCTCCACTTT.

This clonotype was detected ten times or more. The rearrangement links TRBV6-6 to TRBJ2-7, with 7 bases identical to TRBD2. Germline CDR1 is MNHNY and CDR2 is SVGAGI (reference sequence). V dropped 5 bases and J dropped 3; count of bases not matched to a gene: 4. This CDR3 has 13 residues. The DNA of the CDR3 is TGTGCCAGCAGTGCGGGGGAGATCTACGAGCAGTACTTC. Translation gives CASSAGEIYEQYF.

This clonotype was observed a handful of times. The V call is TRBV13, the J call TRBJ1-2; D unclear. This CDR3 is 14 amino acids long. Germline CDR1 and CDR2: PRHDT and FYEKMQ (reference sequence). V was clipped by 5 bases and J by 7 bases, with 17 bases between them. The CDR3 coding sequence is TGTGCCAGCAGCATGTCCACCAGAACGAGTGGCTACACCTTC. Residues: CASSMSTRTSGYTF.

The rearrangement joins TRBV30 to TRBJ1-4; 8 positions agree with TRBD1. Germline CDR1 reads GTSNPN; CDR2 reads SVGIG (reference sequence). The CDR3 totals 15 residues. J gave up 0 bases and V 7 bases, and 7 bases lay outside the gene matches. CDR3 sequence: CASPGTGATNEKLFF. DNA for the CDR3: TGTGCCTCCCCCGGGACAGGAGCAACTAATGAAAAACTGTTTTTT.

To note about this clonotype: A much larger clonotype is one base distant, so this may be a read error. The J gene is TRBJ1-5, the V gene TRBV6-5; D unclear. CDR1 is MNHEY and CDR2 is SVGAGI in the germline V gene. CDR3 length: 14 amino acids. V lost 6 bases to trimming and J lost 5 bases, with 14 bases between them. CDR3 in amino acids: CASRVTTRDQPQHF. CDR3 DNA sequence: TGTGCCAGCAGAGTGACGACTCGGGATCAGCCCCAGCATTTT.